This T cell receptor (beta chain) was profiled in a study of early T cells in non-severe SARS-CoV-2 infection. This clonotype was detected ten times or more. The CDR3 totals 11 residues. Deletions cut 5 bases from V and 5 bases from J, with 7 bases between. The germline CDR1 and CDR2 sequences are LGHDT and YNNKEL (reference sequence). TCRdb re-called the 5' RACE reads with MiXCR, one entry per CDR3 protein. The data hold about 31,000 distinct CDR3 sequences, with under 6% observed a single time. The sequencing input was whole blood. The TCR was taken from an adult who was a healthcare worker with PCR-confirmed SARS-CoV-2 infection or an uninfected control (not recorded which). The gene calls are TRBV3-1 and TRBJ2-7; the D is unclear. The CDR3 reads CASSGRDEQYF. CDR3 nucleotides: TGTGCCAGCAGCGGACGGGACGAGCAGTACTTC.